Included here is one TCR beta chain sequence, with context. This clone has only a few counts. It lacks a known antigen. No per-base quality is available; no much larger clone lies one base away. Germline trimming amounts to 5 bases on V and 5 bases on J, with 6 as the count of junction bases outside the gene matches. Via the germline V gene, CDR1 is SNHLY and CDR2 FYNNEI. Counted from cysteine to phenylalanine, this CDR3 has 14 amino acids. Here the CDR3 DNA is all that survives: 42 bases in frame from base 1. The immunoSEQ Assay, a bias-controlled multiplex PCR, was used to amplify TCRbeta CDR3 regions from genomic DNA. The paper's data handling went like this. Within the assay, amplification of reference gene primers was used to estimate how many nucleated cells each sample contained. To quantify the absolute abundance of each unique TCRbeta CDR3 rearrangement, sequence reads were collapsed and filtered. For each sample, productive Simpson clonality was calculated by taking the square root of Simpson's diversity index across productive rearrangements. The table comes from immuneACCESS by way of TCRdb, which keeps in-frame sequences with V and J called. Part of the clones is missing from these tables; in studies checked, under half for an unresolved V gene and the rest for unknown reasons. V and J calls and clone size are given by that table; D and trimming were obtained from the DNA. The sample has 220,000 or so clones on record, roughly 83% of them singletons. Around 2% of the sample lies in the top ten.

Participants in the prospective study were aged about 18 to 90 years, lived in some 24 United States geographic areas, and enrolled through a virtual design. To assign participants to cohorts, the prospective study relied on clinical history that participants themselves reported in a screening survey and a study questionnaire. Recovered participants in ImmuneRACE Cohort 3 were defined as having two consecutive negative NP/OP PCR tests, clearance from a healthcare professional, or resolution of symptoms. Mobile phlebotomists in the prospective study collected whole blood, serum and a nasopharyngeal or oropharyngeal swab from every participant. Participants in the prospective study had the option to provide additional blood draws and questionnaires over a roughly two-month period. Before DNA extraction, blood samples from the prospective study were shipped at room temperature or frozen. The sample originates from a study of blood T cell repertoires in COVID-19 (dated by TCRdb to 2020 to 2022). Broadly, across the study: The collaborator samples originated in the United States, Italy and Spain and spanned the acute and convalescent phases of COVID-19. The prospective study material was composed of cDNA or gDNA derived from T cells, B-cell-depleted T cells, or PBMCs. The dataset comprised deeply sampled blood TCRbeta repertoires from subjects exposed to, actively infected with, or recovered from COVID-19. The repertoires were released in a freely available public database meant as a resource for research on the immune response to SARS-CoV-2. Samples were obtained from the ongoing ImmuneRACE study (first 160 participants) and from roughly 1,300 subjects provided by 6 global collaborators. The sample metadata nearly always contained a de-identified subject ID, COVID-19 status, age in years and sex. Where available, HLA class I and class II types were obtained from metadata supplied by the sample provider rather than from assay-based typing. On the study overall, not on this receptor specifically: Clinical and demographic metadata were provided uncurated, with the amount varying by source and participant.

The sequence derives from a woman in her fifties or sixties who had recovered from COVID-19. Sequenced sample: PBMCs or T cells enriched from blood (not recorded which). The chain joins TRBV2 to TRBJ1-1; 9 bases in the junction line up with TRBD1. The DNA sequence is TGTGCCAGCAGTTTACAGGGGGCTACGACTGAAGCTTTCTTT. Translated, it reads CASSLQGATTEAFF.